The 9 T cell receptor beta chains below all came from one sample that was sequenced in a study of blood T cell repertoires in COVID-19. Generated by immunoSEQ multiplex PCR, the TCRdb table keeps only in-frame clones and is missing some. The table includes tens of thousands of clones, about 90% detected once. The sequencing input was peripheral blood. These receptors were taken from a woman in her 40s with acute or convalescent COVID-19.

This clone was picked up a small number of times. The rearrangement joins TRBV7-9 to TRBJ2-7; 8 nucleotides agree with TRBD1. The germline CDR1 and CDR2 sequences are SEHNR and FQNEAQ (reference sequence). The length of the CDR3 is 14 residues. V was clipped by 2 bases and J by 4 bases; unmatched bases: 4. The DNA for the CDR3 is TGTGCCAGCAGCTTACCAGGGGGCGGTTACGAGCAGTACTTC. It translates to CASSLPGGGYEQYF.

The gene calls are TRBV9 and TRBJ1-1; perhaps TRBD1 as D (5 bases). Germline V gives CDR1 SGDLS, CDR2 YYNGEE. CDR3 length: 15 amino acids. V was clipped by 4 bases and J by 1 base, with 14 bases between them. This CDR3 is CASSPFFTGNTEAFF. CDR3 nucleotide sequence: TGTGCCAGCAGCCCATTCTTTACAGGGAACACTGAAGCTTTCTTT.

This chain connects TRBV11-2 to TRBJ2-3, with 7 bases lining up with TRBD2. Germline V CDR1 and CDR2: SGHAT, FQNNGV. The CDR3 is 17 residues long. V lost 0 bases to trimming and J lost 2 bases; unmatched junction nucleotides: 8. The DNA of the CDR3 is TGTGCCAGCAGCTTAGATGATAGGAGCGGGATCACAGATACGCAGTATTTT. Encoded protein: CASSLDDRSGITDTQYF.

The sample holds a few counts of this clone. The chain joins TRBV7-3 to TRBJ1-2; 8 bases are shared with TRBD1. The V gene end was trimmed by 5 bases and the J gene end by 4 bases; junction bases not matched to a gene: 6. The CDR3 sequence is 14 residues long. In germline, CDR1 is SGHTA, CDR2 FQGTGA. The CDR3 loop is CASSRQGTPYGYTF. In DNA, the CDR3 is TGTGCCAGCAGCCGACAGGGGACCCCCTATGGCTACACCTTC.

This chain connects TRBV7-9 to TRBJ2-7; TRBD2 matches 7 bases. Losses at the gene ends were 1 base for V and 6 bases for J; bases not matched to a gene: 6. Per the germline V gene, CDR1 is SEHNR and CDR2 is FQNEAQ (reference sequence). This CDR3 has 14 amino acids. The CDR3, as DNA: TGTGCCAGCAGCTTAGTGGGAGGGGTTCGCGAGCAGTACTTC. Translated, it gives CASSLVGGVREQYF. Drawing the rest from reference TRBV7-9 and TRBJ2-7, the complete variable domain is DTGVSQNPRHKITKRGQNVTFRCDPISEHNRLYWYRQTLGQGPEFLTYFQNEAQLEKSRLLSDRFSAERPKGSFSTLEIQRTEQGDSAMYLCASSLVGGVREQYFGPGTRLTVT.

The chain uses TRBV29-1 and TRBJ1-1, with 7 bases fitting TRBD1. This CDR3 comprises 12 residues. CDR1 SQVTM and CDR2 ANQGSEA come from the germline V gene. The chain's CDR3 is CSGIRDSSHPFF. As DNA, the CDR3 is TGCAGTGGTATAAGGGACAGTTCGCACCCTTTCTTT.

Here the CDR3 DNA reads TGTGCCAGCACTGCCCCCAACAGGGGGCTCAATCAGCCCCAGCATTTT. This sequence encodes CASTAPNRGLNQPQHF. The genes are TRBV28 and TRBJ1-5, with 9 bases aligning to TRBD1. The CDR3 sequence is 16 residues long. With 7 bases clipped from V and 3 bases from J, the junction kept 10 bases outside the gene matches. Germline-derived CDR1 and CDR2 are MDHEN and SYDVKM.

There are a few counts of this clone. V usage is TRBV10-2 and J usage is TRBJ1-6, with a tentative D call TRBD1 (5 bases). This CDR3 comprises 18 residues. Germline V CDR1 and CDR2: WSHSY, SAAADI. Trimming pared 6 bases from V and 4 bases from J, leaving 22 bases between. The CDR3, as DNA: TGCGCCAGCAGCGGGGACTCTGCCCGAGGGCATTATAATTCACCCCTCCACTTT. Protein sequence: CASSGDSARGHYNSPLHF.

V gene TRBV29-1 combines with J gene TRBJ1-2; 8 bases are shared with TRBD1. CDR1 and CDR2 from the germline V gene are SQVTM and ANQGSEA. V lost 5 bases and J lost 3; bases outside the gene matches: 5. The CDR3 has 13 amino acids. The CDR3 here is CSVRQGFDYGYTF. The CDR3, as DNA: TGCAGCGTTCGACAGGGGTTCGACTATGGCTACACCTTC. The whole variable domain, remainder taken from reference TRBV29-1 and TRBJ1-2, is SAVISQKPSRDICQRGTSLTIQCQVDSQVTMMFWYRQQPGQSLTLIATANQGSEATYESGFVIDKFPISRPNLTFSTLTVSNMSPEDSSIYLCSVRQGFDYGYTFGSGTRLTVV.